These T cell receptor beta chains were read from a single sample in a study of vaccination effects on CD4 cells after COVID-19. Sequencing was performed with immunoSEQ multiplex PCR; in TCRdb, only in-frame clones are kept and a portion is missing. The sample lists about 63,000 clones, roughly 80% seen once, with about 3.7% in the top ten. For these TCRs, the target antigens are not known. The sample here was CD4+ T cells from PBMCs cultured with HCoV-OC43 spike peptides, taken before COVID-19 vaccination. These receptors came from a human donor who received a COVID-19 vaccine. The conserved cysteine and the conserved F or W are not part of the CDR3 here. The order of the fields is clone size, V gene, J gene, CDR3 protein. A row's size may be missing; if present it is once, few, many or a size class.

abundance: -
v_gene: TRBV29-1
j_gene: TRBJ2-5
CDR3aa: SGRSGGRETQY

abundance: -
v_gene: TRBV19
j_gene: TRBJ2-1
CDR3aa: ASSPLAGGRNEQF

abundance: -
v_gene: TRBV5-1
j_gene: TRBJ1-1
CDR3aa: ASSIRTATTEAF

abundance: -
v_gene: TRBV6-5
j_gene: TRBJ2-1
CDR3aa: ASSYPDSSAGEQF

abundance: few
v_gene: TRBV30
j_gene: TRBJ1-6
CDR3aa: AWSVRGNFYNSPLH

abundance: -
v_gene: TRBV5-5
j_gene: TRBJ1-2
CDR3aa: ASSPAGGAYGYT

abundance: -
v_gene: TRBV19
j_gene: TRBJ1-1
CDR3aa: ASSTGRGPMNTKAF

abundance: -
v_gene: TRBV6-1
j_gene: TRBJ1-6
CDR3aa: ASSEAAGYNSPLH

abundance: -
v_gene: TRBV9
j_gene: TRBJ1-3
CDR3aa: ASSAGAGSSGNTIY

abundance: -
v_gene: TRBV11-3
j_gene: TRBJ2-3
CDR3aa: ASSFGEADTQY

abundance: few
v_gene: TRBV4-1
j_gene: TRBJ2-3
CDR3aa: ASSQGWESLGDTQY

abundance: -
v_gene: TRBV5-1
j_gene: TRBJ2-6
CDR3aa: ASSIRQASSEGANVLT

abundance: -
v_gene: TRBV7-9
j_gene: TRBJ2-3
CDR3aa: ASSRNLIWDTQY

abundance: -
v_gene: TRBV5-6
j_gene: TRBJ1-1
CDR3aa: ASSNGGLSAF

abundance: -
v_gene: TRBV14
j_gene: TRBJ1-1
CDR3aa: ASSTFSFEAF

abundance: -
v_gene: TRBV19
j_gene: TRBJ2-5
CDR3aa: ASSIGGGAGTVKETQY

abundance: -
v_gene: TRBV11-2
j_gene: TRBJ1-4
CDR3aa: ASSPRGAWVEKLF

abundance: -
v_gene: TRBV2
j_gene: TRBJ1-1
CDR3aa: ASEQGIGIYDTEAF

abundance: few
v_gene: TRBV30
j_gene: TRBJ2-2
CDR3aa: AWRGQGYGELF

abundance: -
v_gene: TRBV7-2
j_gene: TRBJ1-2
CDR3aa: ASRAGGQPGGGYT

abundance: once
v_gene: TRBV6-1
j_gene: TRBJ1-2
CDR3aa: ASSERGIGYT

abundance: few
v_gene: TRBV5-8
j_gene: TRBJ2-2
CDR3aa: ASSPKGANTGELF

abundance: few
v_gene: TRBV11-2
j_gene: TRBJ2-1
CDR3aa: ASSSGWSSYNEQF